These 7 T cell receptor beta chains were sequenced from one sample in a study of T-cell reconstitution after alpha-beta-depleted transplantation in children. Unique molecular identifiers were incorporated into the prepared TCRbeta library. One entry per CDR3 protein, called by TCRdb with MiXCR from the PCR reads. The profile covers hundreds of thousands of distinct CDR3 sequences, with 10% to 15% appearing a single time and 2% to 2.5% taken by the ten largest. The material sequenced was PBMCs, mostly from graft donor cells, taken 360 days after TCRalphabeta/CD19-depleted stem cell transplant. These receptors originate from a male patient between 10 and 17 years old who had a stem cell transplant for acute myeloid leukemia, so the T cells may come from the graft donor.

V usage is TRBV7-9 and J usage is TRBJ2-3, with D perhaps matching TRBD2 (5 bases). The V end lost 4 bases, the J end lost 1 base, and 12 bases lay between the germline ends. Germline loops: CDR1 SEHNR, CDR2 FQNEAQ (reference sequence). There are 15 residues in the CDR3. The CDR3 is CASSSRERGTDTQYF. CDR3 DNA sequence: TGTGCCAGCAGCTCCCGAGAGAGGGGCACAGATACGCAGTATTTT.

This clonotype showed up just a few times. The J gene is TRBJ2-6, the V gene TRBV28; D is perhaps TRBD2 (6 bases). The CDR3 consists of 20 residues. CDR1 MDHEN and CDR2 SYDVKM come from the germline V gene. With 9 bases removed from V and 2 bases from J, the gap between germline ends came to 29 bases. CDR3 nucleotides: TGTGCCAGTCAAATAGCGGCCTTGGGCAGGGTGGTCCCTGGGGCCAACGTCCTGACTTTC. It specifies CASQIAALGRVVPGANVLTF.

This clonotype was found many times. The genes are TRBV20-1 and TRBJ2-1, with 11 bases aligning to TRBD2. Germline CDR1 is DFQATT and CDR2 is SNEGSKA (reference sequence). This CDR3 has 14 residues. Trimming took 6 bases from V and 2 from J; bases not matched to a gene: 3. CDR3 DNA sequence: TGCAGTGCCATAGCGGGAGGGCCCTACAATGAGCAGTTCTTC. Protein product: CSAIAGGPYNEQFF.

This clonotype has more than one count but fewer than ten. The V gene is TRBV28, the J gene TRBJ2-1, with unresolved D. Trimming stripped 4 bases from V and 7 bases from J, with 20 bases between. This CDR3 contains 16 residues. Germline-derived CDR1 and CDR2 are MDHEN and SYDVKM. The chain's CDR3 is CASSSLAANAVNEQFF. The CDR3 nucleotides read TGTGCCAGCAGTTCCCTCGCCGCGAACGCTGTTAATGAGCAGTTCTTC.

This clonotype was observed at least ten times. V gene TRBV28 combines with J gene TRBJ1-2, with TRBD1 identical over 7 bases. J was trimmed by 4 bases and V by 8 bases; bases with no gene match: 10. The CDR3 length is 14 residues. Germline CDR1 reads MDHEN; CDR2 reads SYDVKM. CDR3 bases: TGTGCCAGCCAAGTTACAGGGGTAGGCTATGGCTACACCTTC. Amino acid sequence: CASQVTGVGYGYTF.

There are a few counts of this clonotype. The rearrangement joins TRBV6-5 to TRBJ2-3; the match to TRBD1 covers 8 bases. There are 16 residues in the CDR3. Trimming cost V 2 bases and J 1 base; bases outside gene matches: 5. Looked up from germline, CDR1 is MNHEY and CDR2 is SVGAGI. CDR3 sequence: CASSYDRGWGTDTQYF. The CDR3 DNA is TGTGCCAGCAGTTACGACAGGGGATGGGGCACAGATACGCAGTATTTT.

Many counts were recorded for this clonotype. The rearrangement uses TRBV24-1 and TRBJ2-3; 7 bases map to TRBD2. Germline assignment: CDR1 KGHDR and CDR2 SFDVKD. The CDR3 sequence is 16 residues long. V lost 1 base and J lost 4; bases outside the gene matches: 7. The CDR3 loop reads CATSDFGGNASDTQYF. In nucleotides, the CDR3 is TGTGCCACCAGTGATTTCGGGGGGAACGCATCAGATACGCAGTATTTT.